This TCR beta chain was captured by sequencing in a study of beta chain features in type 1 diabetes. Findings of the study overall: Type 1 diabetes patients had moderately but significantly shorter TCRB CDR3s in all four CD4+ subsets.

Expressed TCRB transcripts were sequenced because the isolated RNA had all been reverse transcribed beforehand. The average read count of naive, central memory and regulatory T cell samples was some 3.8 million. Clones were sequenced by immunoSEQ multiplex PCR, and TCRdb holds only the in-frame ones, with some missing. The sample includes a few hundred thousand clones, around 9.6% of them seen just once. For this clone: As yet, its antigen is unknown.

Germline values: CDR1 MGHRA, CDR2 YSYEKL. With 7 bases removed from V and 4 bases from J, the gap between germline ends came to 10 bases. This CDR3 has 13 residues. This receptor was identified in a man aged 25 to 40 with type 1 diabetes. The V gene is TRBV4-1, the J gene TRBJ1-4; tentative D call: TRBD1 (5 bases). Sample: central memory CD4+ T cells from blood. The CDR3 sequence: CASTGAVNEKLFF. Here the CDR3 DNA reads TGCGCCAGCACTGGGGCTGTTAATGAAAAACTGTTTTTT.